The rows below give T cell receptor beta chains drawn from one sample of a study of T cell repertoires in cytomegalovirus infection. No antigens are known for them. In TCRdb, the reads were re-called with MiXCR into one record per CDR3 protein. This repertoire shows 450,000 to 600,000 distinct CDR3 sequences, approximately 42% found once; its top ten account for roughly two fifths. The sample was cultured PBMCs, taken from culture after CMV antigen stimulation. Receptors originate from a human donor in good health (CMV status not recorded). Some clones in this sample may be carry-over from other donors' samples. CDR3s include the opening cysteine and the closing phenylalanine or tryptophan. The order of the fields is clone size, D gene, J gene, V gene, CDR3 DNA, CDR3 protein. The D gene is left open where the match is weak. Clone size is given for some rows only: seen once, a few or many times, or a class if the clone is expanded.

.,TRBD2,TRBJ2-3,TRBV5-1,TGCGCCAGCAGCTTGGGGGCTAGCGGGAGTACCACAGATACGCAGTATTTT,CASSLGASGSTTDTQYF
many,.,TRBJ1-4,TRBV7-2,TGTGCCAGCAGCTTAGCGGGAGGCGCCAATGAAAAACTGTTTTTT,CASSLAGGANEKLFF
.,.,TRBJ2-3,TRBV7-2,TGTGCCAGCAGCTTAGAATTAGGGTCCAAAGCGGCTAGCACAGATACGCAGTATTTT,CASSLELGSKAASTDTQYF
few,TRBD2,TRBJ2-7,TRBV19,TGTGCCAGTAGTGCGAGCGGGAGGGCCTTCGGAACCTACGAGCAGTACTTC,CASSASGRAFGTYEQYF
few,TRBD1,TRBJ2-7,TRBV7-2,TGTGCCAGCAGCTGGGGACAGGGGGCCCCCTACGAGCAGTACTTC,CASSWGQGAPYEQYF
.,.,TRBJ2-6,TRBV29-1,TGCAGCGGTTTCTCTGGGGCCAACGTCCTGACTTTC,CSGFSGANVLTF
.,.,TRBJ2-5,TRBV19,TGTGCCAGTAGTATTACCCTAACAGAGACCCAGTACTTC,CASSITLTETQYF
few,.,TRBJ1-6,TRBV7-2,TGTGCCAGCAGCTTAGGGACAGAAGGGTCACCCCTCCACTTT,CASSLGTEGSPLHF
.,.,TRBJ1-2,TRBV6-5,TGTGCCAGCAGTTACGCCAGATTATATGGCTACACCTTC,CASSYARLYGYTF
.,.,TRBJ2-5,TRBV4-1,TGCGCCAGCAGCCAAGGCAGACCCGGAGAGACCCAGTACTTC,CASSQGRPGETQYF
.,.,TRBJ2-3,TRBV7-2,TGTGCCAGCTCAGAATTCGGGGGGACACAGTATTTT,CASSEFGGTQYF
few,TRBD2,TRBJ2-1,TRBV6-1,TGTGCCAGCAGTCCACTGGGGACTAGCGGGAGTCAACCCTACAATGAGCAGTTCTTC,CASSPLGTSGSQPYNEQFF
few,.,TRBJ2-1,TRBV7-2,TGTGCCAGCAGCTTATGGGAGAGGAGGGAGCAGTTCTTC,CASSLWERREQFF
.,.,TRBJ1-2,TRBV7-2,TGTGCCAGCAGCTTGACAGCAACTTGGGGTGGCTACACCTTC,CASSLTATWGGYTF
.,.,TRBJ1-5,TRBV6-5,TGTGCCACCGGGAGGGAGTACAGCAATCAGCCCCAGCATTTT,CATGREYSNQPQHF
few,TRBD1,TRBJ2-3,TRBV12-3/TRBV12-4,TGTGCCAGCAGAACCCACAGGGGATTCACAGATACGCAGTATTTT,CASRTHRGFTDTQYF
.,.,TRBJ2-5,TRBV7-2,TGTGCCAGCAGCCGTTCTGACCCGGAGACCCAGTACTTC,CASSRSDPETQYF
.,.,TRBJ1-2,TRBV6-1,TGTGCCAGCAGGGCCCGAACAGGGATCGGGTATGGCTACACCTTC,CASRARTGIGYGYTF
few,.,TRBJ2-1,TRBV7-2,TGTGCCAGCAGCTTTAGCGTGAGCTCCTACAATGAGCAGTTCTTC,CASSFSVSSYNEQFF
.,.,TRBJ1-6,TRBV20-1,TGCAGTGCTAGAGTTCCGGGTAACAATTCACCCCTCCACTTT,CSARVPGNNSPLHF
few,.,TRBJ2-4,TRBV6-5,TGTGCCAGCAGTTACCGACAGACCTCCGCTTCAAAAAACATTCAGTACTTC,CASSYRQTSASKNIQYF
few,TRBD2,TRBJ2-7,TRBV7-2,TGTGCCAGCAGCTCCGAAACTAGCGGGGGGAATGAGCAGTACTTC,CASSSETSGGNEQYF
.,.,TRBJ1-5,TRBV6-1,TGTGCCAGCAATCTTAGCAATCAGCCCCAGCATTTT,CASNLSNQPQHF
.,.,TRBJ2-1,TRBV30,TGTGCCTGGAGTGTACGGCTTGCCTCCGAGCAGTTCTTC,CAWSVRLASEQFF
.,.,TRBJ2-1,TRBV12-3/TRBV12-4,TGTGCCAGCAGGCCCCAGACAGAAGCCAGCAATGAGCAGTTCTTC,CASRPQTEASNEQFF
.,.,TRBJ1-1,TRBV11-2,TGTGCCAGCAGCTACGGACAGCTAGACTACACTGAAGCTTTCTTT,CASSYGQLDYTEAFF
few,TRBD2,TRBJ2-7,TRBV6-6,TGTGCCAGCAGGGGGACTAGCGGGAGGGAAGGCTACGAGCAGTACTTC,CASRGTSGREGYEQYF
few,.,TRBJ1-4,TRBV6-6,TGTGCCAGCAGCGCGATGGAAAATGAAAAACTGTTTTTT,CASSAMENEKLFF
.,.,TRBJ2-7,TRBV5-6,TGTGCCAGCAGCTTGGGGATAGCGCGCCACGAGCAGTACTTC,CASSLGIARHEQYF
.,.,TRBJ2-7,TRBV7-8,TGTGCCAGCAGCCCCTTGGTGCGGACAGTCTACGAGCAGTACTTC,CASSPLVRTVYEQYF
.,TRBD2,TRBJ2-6,TRBV11-2,TGTGCCAGCAGGCGCCCGGGCGGGAGCTCTGGGGCCAACGTCCTGACTTTC,CASRRPGGSSGANVLTF
.,TRBD2,TRBJ2-3,TRBV11-2,TGTGCCAGCAATAAGGCGGGGGGCACAGATACGCAGTATTTT,CASNKAGGTDTQYF
.,.,TRBJ2-7,TRBV12-3/TRBV12-4,TGTGCCAGCAGTTCAGCGGTCTCCTACGAGCAGTACTTC,CASSSAVSYEQYF
.,TRBD2,TRBJ2-3,TRBV10-3,TGTGCCATCTGGACTAGCGGCACAGATACGCAGTATTTT,CAIWTSGTDTQYF
.,.,TRBJ2-7,TRBV12-3/TRBV12-4,TGTGCCAGCAGTTTCCAGGCCAACCCCACCTACGAGCAGTACTTC,CASSFQANPTYEQYF
few,TRBD2,TRBJ2-3,TRBV7-9,TGTGCCAGCAGCTCCACTAGCGGGTCAGATACGCAGTATTTT,CASSSTSGSDTQYF
.,.,TRBJ2-5,TRBV5-4,TGTGCCAGCAGCGACCTCAAGGGGCAAGAGACCCAGTACTTC,CASSDLKGQETQYF
.,.,TRBJ2-3,TRBV7-2,TGTGCCAGCAGCCCGGGACCAGGAGGAGATACGCAGTATTTT,CASSPGPGGDTQYF
.,.,TRBJ1-2,TRBV6-2/TRBV6-3,TGTGCCAGCAGGGGACTTCTCAATCCGTATGGCTACACCTTC,CASRGLLNPYGYTF
.,.,TRBJ2-3,TRBV7-4,TGTGCCAGCAGCTTAGTGGGCATCCTCACAGATACGCAGTATTTT,CASSLVGILTDTQYF
.,.,TRBJ1-2,TRBV7-3,TGTGCCAGCAGCTTGACGGACAGCTATGGCTACACCTTC,CASSLTDSYGYTF
many,TRBD1,TRBJ2-7,TRBV7-2,TGTGCCAGCTGGCCCGGGACAGGCTCCTACGAGCAGTACTTC,CASWPGTGSYEQYF
.,TRBD2,TRBJ2-5,TRBV6-1,TGTGCCAGCAGTCGACTAGCGCTACAAGAGACCCAGTACTTC,CASSRLALQETQYF
.,.,TRBJ1-2,TRBV5-6,TGTGCCAGCAGCCTGAGGGGGGACCCCAAAAACTATGGCTACACCTTC,CASSLRGDPKNYGYTF
many,.,TRBJ2-1,TRBV7-2,TGTGCCAGCAGCCAGCTCTTGAGCTCCTACAATGAGCAGTTCTTC,CASSQLLSSYNEQFF
.,.,TRBJ2-1,TRBV12-3/TRBV12-4,TGTGCCAGCAAGATTGCGGCAGCCTACAATGAGCAGTTCTTC,CASKIAAAYNEQFF
.,.,TRBJ1-6,TRBV24-1,TGTGCCACCAGTGACTCCAGGGGTGGGGATTCACCCCTCCACTTT,CATSDSRGGDSPLHF
few,TRBD2,TRBJ2-7,TRBV7-9,TGTGCCAGCAGCTTAGCGGGGACTAGCGGCCCCCTGGAGCAGTACTTC,CASSLAGTSGPLEQYF
.,TRBD1,TRBJ2-1,TRBV14,TGTGCCAGCAGCCAAGGGCAGGGGGCGGGAAATGAGCAGTTCTTC,CASSQGQGAGNEQFF
.,.,TRBJ1-5,TRBV28,TGTGCCAGCGTAACGCCATATAGCAATCAGCCCCAGCATTTT,CASVTPYSNQPQHF
few,.,TRBJ2-7,TRBV7-2,TGTGCCAGCAGCTTGGGAACGAGCTCCTACGAGCAGTACTTC,CASSLGTSSYEQYF
few,TRBD1,TRBJ1-4,TRBV4-2,TGTGCCAGCAGCCAAGAACCAGGGACAGGTATAAGTGAAAAACTGTTTTTT,CASSQEPGTGISEKLFF
.,TRBD1,TRBJ2-3,TRBV12-3/TRBV12-4,TGTGCCAGCAGTTTGTACAGGGGGGCCGCAGATACGCAGTATTTT,CASSLYRGAADTQYF
.,TRBD2,TRBJ2-1,TRBV12-3/TRBV12-4,TGTGCCAGCAGCTACGCGGGAGGGCCAGGGTATGAGCAGTTCTTC,CASSYAGGPGYEQFF
.,.,TRBJ2-5,TRBV12-3/TRBV12-4,TGTGCCAGCAAGCCAAGTTGGGAGACCCAGTACTTC,CASKPSWETQYF
.,TRBD2,TRBJ2-3,TRBV20-1,TGCAGTGCTATCGACCCGGGACTAGCGACGCAGTATTTT,CSAIDPGLATQYF
.,TRBD1,TRBJ1-1,TRBV28,TGTGCCGGTGGGGACAGGGGCCAGAACACTGAAGCTTTCTTT,CAGGDRGQNTEAFF
.,.,TRBJ2-4,TRBV7-2,TGTGCCAGCAGCTTAGGCGGTCTAAGGGCTTGGGACAAAAACATTCAGTACTTC,CASSLGGLRAWDKNIQYF
few,.,TRBJ1-6,TRBV7-2,TGTGCCAGCAGCCTCCGAGGGACCGTAGGTTCACCCCTCCACTTT,CASSLRGTVGSPLHF